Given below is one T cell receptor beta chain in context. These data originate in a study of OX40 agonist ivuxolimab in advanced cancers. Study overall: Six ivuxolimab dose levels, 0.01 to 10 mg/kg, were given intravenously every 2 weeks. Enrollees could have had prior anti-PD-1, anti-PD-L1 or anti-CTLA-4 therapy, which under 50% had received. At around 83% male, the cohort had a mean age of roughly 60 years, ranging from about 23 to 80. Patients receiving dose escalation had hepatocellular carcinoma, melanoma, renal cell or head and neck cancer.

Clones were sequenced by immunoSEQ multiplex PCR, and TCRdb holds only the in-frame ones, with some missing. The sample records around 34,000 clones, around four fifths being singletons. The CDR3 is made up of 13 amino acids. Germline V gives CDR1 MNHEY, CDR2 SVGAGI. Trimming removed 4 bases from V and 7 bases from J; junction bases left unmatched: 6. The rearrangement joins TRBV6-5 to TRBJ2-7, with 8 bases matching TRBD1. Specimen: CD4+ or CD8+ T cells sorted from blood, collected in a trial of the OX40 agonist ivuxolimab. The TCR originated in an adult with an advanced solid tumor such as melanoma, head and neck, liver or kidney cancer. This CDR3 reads CASSSTGVREQYF. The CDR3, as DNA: TGTGCCAGCAGTTCGACAGGGGTGCGGGAGCAGTACTTC.